Listed here are 21 T cell receptor beta chains from one sample, sequenced in a study of Ad26.COV2.S vaccination and SARS-CoV-2 variants. The sample's treatment: about 20 received Ad26.COV2.S at low or high dose, single or two shots; several received placebo; per-sample allocation not given. After the first vaccine or placebo injection, samples were drawn on day 63. Assay used: immunoSEQ multiplex PCR; TCRdb lists only in-frame clones, some missing. Of 400,000 to 450,000 clones listed, around 90% are singletons. Sequenced here: peripheral blood, sampled in a trial of Ad26.COV2.S vaccine versus placebo. Source of these receptors: a person aged 18-65 years who received the Ad26.COV2.S COVID-19 vaccine or a placebo.

This clone was seen a few times. The genes are TRBV3-1 (or the pseudogene TRBV3-2) and TRBJ2-7; D is unclear. The CDR3 runs 14 residues. Germline CDR1 and CDR2: LGHDT and YNNKEL (reference sequence). The V gene lost 0 bases and the J gene lost 6 bases, with 12 bases spanning the gap. The CDR3 here is CASSQDIGIREQYF. CDR3 sequence (DNA): TGTGCCAGCAGCCAAGATATAGGAATTCGCGAGCAGTACTTC.

V gene TRBV13 combines with J gene TRBJ2-3, with 7 positions matching TRBD1. CDR1 PRHDT and CDR2 FYEKMQ come from the germline V gene (reference sequence). This CDR3 spans 15 amino acids. J gave up 1 base and V 3 bases, and 4 bases lay outside the gene matches. CDR3 residues: CASSFEGTGTDTQYF. DNA for the CDR3: TGTGCCAGCAGCTTCGAAGGGACAGGCACAGATACGCAGTATTTT.

The V and J genes are TRBV19 and TRBJ1-3, with D possibly being TRBD1 (5 bases). The CDR3 consists of 16 residues. Trimming took off 5 bases at V and 0 bases at J, with 14 bases between the two ends. The germline CDR1 and CDR2 sequences are LNHDA and SQIVND (reference sequence). CDR3 region: CASSYLTGRSGNTIYF. The CDR3 bases are TGTGCCAGTAGTTACTTAACAGGTCGCTCTGGAAACACCATATATTTT. Full variable domain (outside the CDR3, taken from reference TRBV19 and TRBJ1-3): DGGITQSPKYLFRKEGQNVTLSCEQNLNHDAMYWYRQDPGQGLRLIYYSQIVNDFQKGDIAEGYSVSREKKESFPLTVTSAQKNPTAFYLCASSYLTGRSGNTIYFGEGSWLTVV.

V and J are TRBV6-5 and TRBJ1-6; no reliable D call. V was pared by 0 bases and J by 9 bases, with 12 bases between. The CDR3 runs 15 residues. Germline V gene data show CDR1 as MNHEY and CDR2 as SVGAGI. The CDR3 region has the DNA TGTGCCAGCAGTTACTCCGAAGCCTATGGTTCACCCCTCCACTTT. It encodes CASSYSEAYGSPLHF.

The rearrangement joins TRBV7-9 to TRBJ2-1; 9 bases fit TRBD2. V lost 5 bases, J lost 4 bases, and 3 bases stayed unmatched. Germline V gives CDR1 SEHNR, CDR2 FQNEAQ (reference sequence). This CDR3 has 14 amino acids. In nucleotides, the CDR3 is TGTGCCAGCAGCCTCACTAGCGGGTACAATGAGCAGTTCTTC. Translating it yields CASSLTSGYNEQFF.

The V and J genes are TRBV4-1 and TRBJ2-1, with 9 bases that match TRBD2. V was pared by 3 bases and J by 10 bases, with 7 bases of the junction left unmatched. The CDR3 covers 14 residues. Germline V CDR1 and CDR2: MGHRA, YSYEKL. This CDR3 reads CASSQIAGEREQFF. CDR3 in DNA: TGCGCCAGCAGCCAGATAGCGGGAGAACGCGAGCAGTTCTTC.

Comments on this clone: Other DNA sequences in the sample encode the same CDR3. The chain links TRBV4-3 to TRBJ2-1; 12 bases line up with TRBD2. Germline CDR1 and CDR2: LGHNA and YSLEER. After removal of 0 bases from V and 4 bases from J, the junction contained 4 bases not matched to a gene. This CDR3 has 17 amino acids. CDR3 sequence: CASSQDRLAGAYNEQFF. As DNA, the CDR3 is TGCGCCAGCAGCCAAGATCGACTAGCGGGAGCTTACAATGAGCAGTTCTTC.

The chain joins TRBV19 to TRBJ1-2; D may be TRBD1 (6 bases). CDR3 length: 13 residues. Germline CDR1 reads LNHDA; CDR2 reads SQIVND (reference sequence). The V gene lost 8 bases and the J gene lost 8 bases, with 18 bases spanning the gap. CDR3 bases: TGTGCCAGTGGCCCGGGACAAACAAGAGGCTACACCTTC. This gives the protein CASGPGQTRGYTF.

V gene TRBV7-3 combines with J gene TRBJ1-1, with D possibly being TRBD1 (5 bases). V was pared by 2 bases and J by 4 bases, with 8 bases between. This CDR3 has 13 residues. Germline CDR1 reads SGHTA; CDR2 reads FQGTGA. CDR3 sequence: CASSLGGVTEAFF. The CDR3 bases are TGTGCCAGCAGCTTAGGGGGAGTCACTGAAGCTTTCTTT.

The chain combines TRBV19 with TRBJ1-2; D is unclear. The germline CDR1 and CDR2 sequences are LNHDA and SQIVND (reference sequence). With 5 bases removed from V and 9 bases from J, the gap between germline ends came to 13 bases. The CDR3 is 12 residues long. The CDR3 DNA is TGTGCCAGTAGTCCGGGCCGCGCGAGCTACACCTTC. This translates into CASSPGRASYTF.

The chain has TRBV6-5 and TRBJ2-3, with D possibly being TRBD1 (5 bases). Germline loops: CDR1 MNHEY, CDR2 SVGAGI. This CDR3 is 12 amino acids long. Trimming removed 6 bases from V and 6 bases from J, with 10 bases in between. The CDR3 loop is CASSRVFDTQYF. CDR3 nucleotide sequence: TGTGCCAGCAGCAGGGTGTTCGATACGCAGTATTTT.

In nucleotides, the CDR3 is TGCGCCAGCAGGCCGCGCGGGCTGGAGACCCAGTACTTC. This gives the protein CASRPRGLETQYF. The J gene is TRBJ2-5, the V gene TRBV10-2; TRBD2 is a possible D gene (5 bases). Trimming pared 6 bases from V and 5 bases from J, leaving 13 bases between. The germline V gene encodes CDR1 WSHSY and CDR2 SAAADI. The length of the CDR3 is 13 residues.

The CDR3 coding sequence is TGTGCCAGCAGCAAAGAGGCTGGTACCAGGCGCTTTCTGAACTATGGCTACACCTTC. Residues: CASSKEAGTRRFLNYGYTF. This rearrangement joins TRBV21-1 to TRBJ1-2; the table calls TRBD1, which could not be checked here. TRBV21-1 is a documented pseudogene. This CDR3 has 19 residues.

The J gene is TRBJ2-1, the V gene TRBV10-3; 9 nucleotides line up with TRBD2. The V gene's germline CDR1 is ENHRY and CDR2 SYGVKD. After removal of 6 bases from V and 4 bases from J, the junction contained 7 bases not matched to a gene. CDR3 length: 15 amino acids. The DNA for the CDR3 is TGTGCCATCAGGGCCGGGACTAGCACATACAATGAGCAGTTCTTC. This gives the protein CAIRAGTSTYNEQFF.

The chain recombines TRBV2 with TRBJ1-5; perhaps TRBD1 as D (6 bases). The V and J ends lost 0 bases and 4 bases respectively, with 7 bases between them. This CDR3 is 14 amino acids long. The V gene's germline CDR1 is SNHLY and CDR2 FYNNEI. CDR3 region: CASSEARGNQPQHF. The CDR3 DNA sequence: TGTGCCAGCAGTGAAGCTAGGGGGAATCAGCCCCAGCATTTT.

The chain is built from TRBV30 and TRBJ1-1; perhaps TRBD1 as D (6 bases). V lost 4 bases, J lost 4 bases, and 7 bases lay in between. Germline V gene lookup returns CDR1 GTSNPN and CDR2 SVGIG (reference sequence). The CDR3 loop spans 11 amino acids. CDR3 coding DNA: TGTGCCTGGAAGGGGGGCACTGAAGCTTTCTTT. Translated, it gives CAWKGGTEAFF.

The rearrangement uses TRBV4-1 and TRBJ2-5; tentative D call: TRBD1 (6 bases). CDR1 and CDR2 from the germline V gene are MGHRA and YSYEKL. There are 15 residues in the CDR3. With 5 bases removed from V and 2 bases from J, the gap between germline ends came to 15 bases. This CDR3 reads CASSVTGTYQETQYF. The CDR3, as DNA: TGCGCCAGCAGCGTTACCGGGACATATCAAGAGACCCAGTACTTC.

This chain connects TRBV28 to TRBJ1-1; D gene ambiguous. The CDR3 is 12 amino acids. V gave up 9 bases and J gave up 10 bases, with 18 bases separating them. From germline, CDR1 is MDHEN and CDR2 SYDVKM. CDR3 protein: CASSDGVIVAFF. The CDR3, as DNA: TGTGCCAGTTCCGACGGGGTTATAGTAGCTTTCTTT.

As regards this clone: Germline is not matched at one junction end, which may reflect a read error. The J gene is TRBJ1-6, the V gene TRBV30; D call uncertain. CDR1 is GTSNPN, CDR2 SVGIG, per germline (reference sequence). The CDR3 is made up of 13 amino acids. The CDR3 coding sequence is TGTGCTTGGAGGACGGAAAATAATTCACCCCTCCACTTT. It yields the protein CAWRTENNSPLHF.

J is TRBJ1-1 and V is TRBV19, with TRBD1 matching over 8 bases. The V segment lost 0 bases and the J segment 3 bases; nucleotides outside the gene matches: 6. The germline CDR1 and CDR2 sequences are LNHDA and SQIVND (reference sequence). This CDR3 contains 16 residues. The CDR3: CASSIEGQGADTEAFF. CDR3 in DNA: TGTGCCAGTAGTATAGAGGGGCAGGGGGCGGACACTGAAGCTTTCTTT.

Regarding this clone: The sample contains more than one DNA sequence encoding this CDR3. This chain joins TRBV19 and TRBJ2-7; TRBD1 agrees at 7 bases. This CDR3 contains 13 residues. With V trimmed by 6 bases and J by 2 bases, 4 bases remained unmatched. Germline CDR1 reads LNHDA; CDR2 reads SQIVND (reference sequence). The CDR3 protein is CASSPGQAYEQYF. Here the CDR3 DNA reads TGTGCCAGTAGCCCCGGACAGGCCTACGAGCAGTACTTC.